Sequencing of this TCR beta chain was carried out in a study of shared clonotypes between healthy human individuals. Trimming removed 4 bases from V and 1 base from J, with 25 bases in between. Germline V gene data show CDR1 as SGHVS and CDR2 as FQNEAQ. The CDR3 is 19 residues long. Assay used: immunoSEQ multiplex PCR; TCRdb lists only in-frame clones, some missing. The sample carries over a million clones, approximately 78% recorded once. This receptor was obtained from a young man in good health. Some clones in this sample may be carry-over from other donors' samples. Sequences were obtained from memory CD4+ T cells from PBMCs. This sample's subset: CD45RA-negative fraction. The rearrangement links TRBV7-8 to TRBJ2-5; no definite D call. The CDR3 protein is CASSSSGHDVAAVQETQYF. In DNA form, the CDR3 reads TGTGCCAGCAGCTCCTCCGGCCATGACGTGGCAGCAGTCCAAGAGACCCAGTACTTC. The entire variable domain, with the rest obtained from reference TRBV7-8 and TRBJ2-5, is as follows: GAGVSQSPRYKVAKRGQDVALRCDPISGHVSLFWYQQALGQGPEFLTYFQNEAQLDKSGLPSDRFFAERPEGSVSTLKIQRTQQEDSAVYLCASSSSGHDVAAVQETQYFGPGTRLLVL.